The subject of this entry is one TCR beta chain. Second-dose recipients at about 4 or about 12 weeks were treated as one pooled group. These data come from a study of T cell responses to AZD1222 COVID-19 vaccine. Produced via immunoSEQ multiplex PCR; TCRdb's table is partial and in-frame only. The sample carries more than 150,000 clones, roughly 92% recorded once. Material: peripheral blood, obtained 28 days after the second AZD1222 dose. This receptor was identified in an adult who received the AZD1222 COVID-19 vaccine.

CDR3 region: CASSSAGGYTF. In DNA, the CDR3 is TGTGCCAGCAGTTCGGCAGGGGGCTACACCTTC. The V and J genes are TRBV12-3 or TRBV12-4 and TRBJ1-2; D may be TRBD1 (5 bases). The CDR3 is made up of 11 amino acids. V was trimmed by 4 bases and J by 8 bases, leaving 8 bases between them.